The T cell receptor (beta chain) described here comes from a study of T cell responses to AZD1222 COVID-19 vaccine. Findings of the study overall: Breadth and depth of Spike-specific TCRs rose after two AZD1222 doses. Most donors were white British, females outnumbered males, and clonal diversity was possibly underestimated. Spike regions recognized by vaccine-associated CD4 TCRs spanned the protein, led by 160-218 and 743-854. Without day 14 samples, only post-peak T cell repertoires were studied.

As for this clone: Its antigen is not identified.

The V segment lost 4 bases and the J segment 3 bases; nucleotides outside the gene matches: 0. The CDR3 runs 13 residues. The germline V gene has CDR1 SGDLS and CDR2 YYNGEE. Clones were sequenced by immunoSEQ multiplex PCR, and TCRdb holds only the in-frame ones, with some missing. The sample has fewer than 130,000 clones; around 90% are singletons. This clonotype was sampled from an adult who received the AZD1222 COVID-19 vaccine. The sample was peripheral blood, taken 28 days after the second AZD1222 dose. This chain joins TRBV9 and TRBJ2-1, with 8 positions matching TRBD2. In DNA form, the CDR3 reads TGTGCCAGCAGCACTAGCGGCTACAATGAGCAGTTCTTC. This gives the protein CASSTSGYNEQFF. The full variable domain, completed using reference TRBV9 and TRBJ2-1, is DSGVTQTPKHLITATGQRVTLRCSPRSGDLSVYWYQQSLDQGLQFLIQYYNGEERAKGNILERFSAQQFPDLHSELNLSSLELGDSALYFCASSTSGYNEQFFGPGTRLTVL.